The text below deals with one T cell receptor beta chain. Antigen specificity is unknown. This CDR3 spans 14 amino acids. CDR1 and CDR2 (germline): SGHTA, FQGNSA. V was clipped by 5 bases and J by 3 bases, with 10 bases between them. This entry is derived from a study of T cell repertoires in cytomegalovirus infection. A single record per CDR3 protein comes from TCRdb applying MiXCR to the reads. The table includes a few hundred thousand distinct CDR3 sequences, about 42% detected once. Sequenced material: cultured PBMCs, taken from culture after CMV antigen stimulation. This chain links TRBV7-2 with TRBJ2-2; D is ambiguous. This receptor was identified in a human donor in good health (CMV status not recorded). Some clones in this sample may be carry-over from other donors' samples. CDR3 region: CASSPGPDTGELFF. The CDR3 nucleotides are TGTGCCAGCAGCCCCGGGCCTGACACCGGGGAGCTGTTTTTT. The variable domain in full, completed from reference TRBV7-2 and TRBJ2-2, reads GAGVSQSPSNKVTEKGKDVELRCDPISGHTALYWYRQSLGQGLEFLIYFQGNSAPDKSGLPSDRFSAERTGGSVSTLTIQRTQQEDSAVYLCASSPGPDTGELFFGEGSRLTVL.